Presented here are 29 T cell receptor beta chains from one specimen sequenced in a study of T cell repertoires in cytomegalovirus infection. Each CDR3 protein is one row after TCRdb ran MiXCR on the reads. The table shows around 740,000 distinct CDR3 sequences, with roughly 35% occurring only once. Sequencing used PBMCs. The receptor source for this set is a human donor in good health (CMV status not recorded). Some clones in this sample may be carry-over from other donors' samples.

This clonotype was observed a few times. V gene TRBV19 combines with J gene TRBJ2-1, with D unclear. Deletions cut 2 bases from V and 0 bases from J, with 11 bases between. The germline V gene has CDR1 LNHDA and CDR2 SQIVND (reference sequence). This CDR3 has 16 amino acids. CDR3 loop: CASSILLPSSYNEQFF. CDR3 in DNA: TGTGCCAGTAGTATACTCTTGCCCAGCTCCTACAATGAGCAGTTCTTC.

The chain links TRBV6-8 to TRBJ1-2; D is unresolved. This CDR3 has 14 amino acids. Trimming took 8 bases from V and 5 from J, leaving 18 bases between them. The V gene's germline CDR1 is MNHGY and CDR2 SAAAGT. The CDR3 reads CASAIRGVGYGYTF. The CDR3 nucleotides are TGTGCCAGCGCTATACGGGGAGTAGGGTATGGCTACACCTTC.

This clonotype was counted many times. The chain is built from TRBV7-2 and TRBJ2-7; 11 bases are a match to TRBD2. The CDR3 has 15 amino acids. Germline CDR1 is SGHTA and CDR2 is FQGNSA. V lost 4 bases, J lost 4 bases, and 6 bases stayed unmatched. CDR3: CASSSTSGSMYEQYF. CDR3 DNA: TGTGCCAGCAGCTCTACTAGCGGGAGTATGTACGAGCAGTACTTC. The full variable domain, rest sourced from reference TRBV7-2 and TRBJ2-7, is GAGVSQSPSNKVTEKGKDVELRCDPISGHTALYWYRQSLGQGLEFLIYFQGNSAPDKSGLPSDRFSAERTGGSVSTLTIQRTQQEDSAVYLCASSSTSGSMYEQYFGPGTRLTVT.

This clonotype has only a few counts. The rearrangement links TRBV6-5 to TRBJ1-1; D remains unclear. CDR1 and CDR2 from the germline V gene are MNHEY and SVGAGI. The germline V and J ends were trimmed by 1 base and 1 base, with 1 base remaining between them. This CDR3 contains 12 residues. CDR3 region: CASSYWNTEAFF. CDR3 coding DNA: TGTGCCAGCAGTTACTGGAACACTGAAGCTTTCTTT.

The chain carries TRBV10-3 and TRBJ1-3, with a weak D call TRBD1 (6 bases). The CDR3 contains 22 residues. Per germline, CDR1 ENHRY and CDR2 SYGVKD. Trimming took off 6 bases at V and 6 bases at J, with 39 bases between the two ends. The CDR3 DNA reads TGTGCCATCAGCCTATACACAAGCTCGACAGGACCGGACCCCGTCCCGGCAAACACCATATATTTT. Protein: CAISLYTSSTGPDPVPANTIYF.

This clonotype was seen a few times. The chain recombines TRBV6-1 with TRBJ2-7; 8 positions match TRBD1. V was clipped by 5 bases and J by 2 bases; unmatched bases: 5. The CDR3 is 14 amino acids. Germline assignment: CDR1 MNHNS and CDR2 SASEGT. The CDR3 nucleotides are TGTGCCAGCAGTCGGACAGGGCGAACCTACGAGCAGTACTTC. Amino acid sequence: CASSRTGRTYEQYF.

This clonotype was detected only a few times. This chain uses TRBV6-1 with TRBJ2-7; D may be TRBD1 (6 bases). Germline V CDR1 and CDR2: MNHNS, SASEGT. CDR3 size: 16 residues. Between the trimmed V and J ends, which lost 1 base and 7 bases, there was a span of 20 bases. The CDR3 bases are TGTGCCAGCAGTGAAGTTGAGGCAGGGGCTTTCGGGGAGCAGTACTTC. Amino acids: CASSEVEAGAFGEQYF.

This clonotype was found many times. This sequence joins TRBV7-2 and TRBJ1-4; D not certain. Germline V gene sequence: CDR1 SGHTA, CDR2 FQGNSA. Trimming stripped 7 bases from V and 8 bases from J, with 29 bases between. This CDR3 spans 18 amino acids. The CDR3 region is CASTSPEVWPGGGEKLFF. In nucleotides, the CDR3 is TGTGCCAGCACCTCTCCTGAGGTATGGCCAGGTGGAGGGGAAAAACTGTTTTTT. Using reference TRBV7-2 and TRBJ1-4 for the parts outside the CDR3, the full variable domain is GAGVSQSPSNKVTEKGKDVELRCDPISGHTALYWYRQSLGQGLEFLIYFQGNSAPDKSGLPSDRFSAERTGGSVSTLTIQRTQQEDSAVYLCASTSPEVWPGGGEKLFFGSGTQLSVL.

About this clonotype itself: The CDR3 ends on some other residue instead of the conserved phenylalanine or tryptophan, so this is likely a read error. The V gene is TRBV15, the J gene TRBJ1-2; the D is unclear. The CDR3 has 14 residues. With 0 bases removed from V and 3 bases from J, the gap between germline ends came to 8 bases. Germline CDR1 LNHNV, CDR2 YYDKDF (reference sequence). The CDR3 bases are TGTGCCACCAGCAGAGATCTGGGAGACTATGGCTACACCTTA. As protein: CATSRDLGDYGYTL.

This clonotype turned up a few times. This sequence joins TRBV6-8 and TRBJ1-1, with D possibly TRBD1 on 6 matching bases. From germline, CDR1 is MNHGY and CDR2 SAAAGT. The CDR3 sequence is 15 residues long. V lost 4 bases, J lost 1 base, and 13 bases lay in between. The DNA for the CDR3 is TGTGCCAGCAGTTCAACGACAGGACCGAACACTGAAGCTTTCTTT. It encodes CASSSTTGPNTEAFF.

On this clonotype: The DNA is omitted, as the CDR3 cannot be located on it reliably, and the CDR3 follows TCRdb's listing. The rearrangement uses TRBV28 and TRBJ1-1; the DNA was not used to check the table's D call, TRBD1. CDR1 is MDHEN and CDR2 is SYDVKM in the germline V gene. The CDR3 is 15 residues long, counting both termini. The CDR3 sequence is CASSGATPSNTEAFF.

This clonotype was detected only a few times. This chain uses TRBV10-3 with TRBJ2-3, with TRBD2 matching over 9 bases. The V gene end was trimmed by 4 bases and the J gene end by 0 bases; junction bases not matched to a gene: 11. This CDR3 has 18 residues. Germline values: CDR1 ENHRY, CDR2 SYGVKD. CDR3 protein: CAISAGLATTTSTDTQYF. CDR3 coding DNA: TGTGCCATCAGTGCCGGACTAGCGACAACTACTAGCACAGATACGCAGTATTTT.

The chain employs TRBV7-2 and TRBJ2-2; weak D call: TRBD2 (5 bases). This CDR3 contains 18 residues. V was shortened by 3 bases and J by 6 bases, with 23 bases between the two germline ends. Germline V gene sequence: CDR1 SGHTA, CDR2 FQGNSA. The chain's CDR3 is CASSLPRFGLAYAGELFF. In nucleotides, the CDR3 is TGTGCCAGCAGCTTGCCTAGATTCGGCCTAGCTTATGCCGGGGAGCTGTTTTTT.

In this sample, this clonotype turned up a few times. The V and J genes are TRBV7-3 and TRBJ1-1; D perhaps matches TRBD1 (5 bases). The CDR3 sequence is 14 residues long. V dropped 3 bases and J dropped 1 base, with 9 bases sitting between them. CDR1 and CDR2 (germline): SGHTA, FQGTGA. The CDR3 region is CASSFTGQNTEAFF. DNA for the CDR3: TGTGCCAGCAGCTTTACTGGACAGAACACTGAAGCTTTCTTT.

The rearrangement uses TRBV12-3 or TRBV12-4 and TRBJ2-4, with 7 bases identical to TRBD1. Unmatched junction bases numbered 6, after V lost 5 bases and J lost 2 bases. The CDR3 has 15 residues. The CDR3 coding sequence is TGTGCCAGCAGTATCGACAGGGCAACCAAAAACATTCAGTACTTC. This translates into CASSIDRATKNIQYF.

As for this clonotype: This is likely a read error, given that the CDR3 carries no conserved phenylalanine or tryptophan at its end. J is TRBJ2-7 and V is TRBV28, with D perhaps TRBD2 (7 bases). This CDR3 is built from 15 residues. Germline-derived CDR1 and CDR2 are MDHEN and SYDVKM. V gave up 3 bases and J gave up 1 base, with 13 bases separating them. CDR3 DNA: TGTGCCAGCAGTTTGGAGGGGGGGGGTTCCTACGAGCAGTACTTA. It is translated as CASSLEGGGSYEQYL.

CDR3 in DNA: TGTGCCAGCAGCTTAGCGAGGGGGGGGTACGAGCAGTACTTC. It is translated as CASSLARGGYEQYF. V is TRBV7-6 and J is TRBJ2-7, with a weak D call TRBD2 (7 bases). Germline-derived CDR1 and CDR2 are SGHVS and FNYEAQ. The CDR3 length is 14 residues. V dropped 0 bases and J dropped 4 bases, with 10 bases sitting between them. The whole variable domain, filled in from reference TRBV7-6 and TRBJ2-7, reads GAGVSQSPRYKVTKRGQDVALRCDPISGHVSLYWYRQALGQGPEFLTYFNYEAQQDKSGLPNDRFSAERPEGSISTLTIQRTEQRDSAMYRCASSLARGGYEQYFGPGTRLTVT.

V and J are TRBV28 and TRBJ2-1; maybe TRBD1 (5 bases). Trimming removed 10 bases at V and 6 bases at J, with 10 bases between. The CDR3 has 11 residues. CDR1 and CDR2 from the germline V gene are MDHEN and SYDVKM. The chain's CDR3 is CATRRGNEQFF. The CDR3 DNA follows: TGTGCCACGCGTAGGGGCAATGAGCAGTTCTTC.

The DNA of the CDR3 is TGTGCCAGCAGTTTCCCTTATTACCTGAACACTGAAGCTTTCTTT. It yields the protein CASSFPYYLNTEAFF. The rearrangement links TRBV28 to TRBJ1-1; D gene uncertain. The CDR3 extends over 15 amino acids. V was pared by 3 bases and J by 0 bases, with 11 bases between. CDR1 and CDR2 (germline): MDHEN, SYDVKM. The variable domain in full, completed from reference TRBV28 and TRBJ1-1, reads DVKVTQSSRYLVKRTGEKVFLECVQDMDHENMFWYRQDPGLGLRLIYFSYDVKMKEKGDIPEGYSVSREKKERFSLILESASTNQTSMYLCASSFPYYLNTEAFFGQGTRLTVV.

This clonotype came up a few times. The chain links TRBV19 to TRBJ1-6, with 8 bases aligning to TRBD1. V trimming: 8 bases; J trimming: 9 bases; junction bases outside the gene matches: 9. The CDR3 runs to 14 residues. Germline lookup yields CDR1 LNHDA and CDR2 SQIVND (reference sequence). Here the CDR3 reads CASRTGTGFSPLHF. In DNA, the CDR3 is TGTGCCAGTCGAACTGGGACAGGATTTTCACCCCTCCACTTT.

V usage is TRBV6-6 and J usage is TRBJ2-5; 7 nucleotides line up with TRBD2. Trimming at V came to 7 bases and at J to 1 base, leaving 6 bases not matched to a gene. Germline CDR1 and CDR2: MNHNY and SVGAGI (reference sequence). This CDR3 is 14 amino acids long. This CDR3 is CASTPWGGQETQYF. As DNA, the CDR3 is TGTGCCAGCACCCCATGGGGGGGCCAAGAGACCCAGTACTTC.

Worth noting for this clonotype: A much larger clone differs from this one at a single base, so this may be a read error. Here the CDR3 reads CASSLSLAVGLPLQETQYF. CDR3 in DNA: TGTGCCAGCAGTTTAAGTCTGGCGGTGGGCTTACCACTGCAAGAGACCCAGTACTTC. V is TRBV28 and J is TRBJ2-5; unclear D gene. The CDR3 loop spans 19 amino acids. The germline V and J ends were trimmed by 2 bases and 2 bases, with 24 bases remaining between them. Germline V gives CDR1 MDHEN, CDR2 SYDVKM.

Only one count was recorded for this clonotype. The rearrangement links TRBV12-3 or TRBV12-4 to TRBJ1-3; TRBD1 might be the D (5 bases). The CDR3 runs 13 residues. Trimming took off 11 bases at V and 0 bases at J, with 11 bases between the two ends. The DNA of the CDR3 is TGTGCCGTCGACAGAGCCTCTGGAAACACCATATATTTT. The encoded protein is CAVDRASGNTIYF.

The chain recombines TRBV7-2 with TRBJ2-7; D might be TRBD1 or TRBD2, each matching 5 bases. Trimming left V 11 bases short and J 4 bases short, with 24 bases between. The germline CDR1 and CDR2 sequences are SGHTA and FQGNSA. The CDR3 consists of 15 residues. The CDR3 nucleotides are TGTGCCTCCTCGGCCGGGCCGGGGCCGGGGTACGAGCAGTACTTC. It specifies CASSAGPGPGYEQYF.

This clonotype was counted a few times. The chain recombines TRBV23-1 with TRBJ2-3; no clear D gene. TRBV23-1 is given ORF status, its function remaining uncertain. The ends were cut back, 8 bases at V and 3 bases at J, with 18 bases in the middle. The CDR3 covers 15 residues. CDR3 DNA sequence: TGCGCCAGCCAAGCCCGGAGAGGTAGAACAGATACGCAGTATTTT. Translating it yields CASQARRGRTDTQYF.

This clonotype was seen more than once but under ten times. The chain recombines TRBV12-3 or TRBV12-4 with TRBJ2-7; 9 bases agree with TRBD1. The CDR3 consists of 16 residues. J was trimmed by 4 bases and V by 4 bases; bases with no gene match: 11. The CDR3 DNA follows: TGTGCCAGCAGTTACTCGCCCGGGACAGGGCTTTACGAGCAGTACTTC. Protein: CASSYSPGTGLYEQYF.

This clonotype was seen a handful of times. The chain combines TRBV9 with TRBJ2-3, with D unresolved. Trimming removed 0 bases from V and 0 bases from J, with 5 bases in between. The CDR3 length is 14 residues. CDR1 and CDR2 (germline): SGDLS, YYNGEE. The CDR3, as DNA: TGTGCCAGCAGCGTAGCTCTCAGCACAGATACGCAGTATTTT. Its protein product is CASSVALSTDTQYF.

The genes are TRBV19 and TRBJ1-1; D possibly corresponds to TRBD1 (5 bases). The CDR3 spans 15 residues. Trimming took off 4 bases at V and 2 bases at J, with 14 bases between the two ends. Per germline, CDR1 LNHDA and CDR2 SQIVND (reference sequence). The DNA for the CDR3 is TGTGCCAGTAGTAGCCCCCGGGACGGCAACACTGAAGCTTTCTTT. It yields the protein CASSSPRDGNTEAFF.

The chain is built from TRBV29-1 and TRBJ1-1; D remains ambiguous. CDR1 and CDR2 (germline): SQVTM, ANQGSEA. The CDR3 length is 13 residues. V was shortened by 1 base and J by 8 bases, with 14 bases between the two germline ends. DNA for the CDR3: TGCAGCGTTGAAGGCGGGAACCCCACCGAAGCTTTCTTT. Its protein is CSVEGGNPTEAFF.